This T cell receptor beta chain is from a study of blood T cell repertoires in COVID-19. Turning to the study itself: Samples came from the United States, Italy and Spain, spanning acute and convalescent COVID-19.

Recruits, aged about 18 to 100 years, lived in approximately 26 US areas. The junction had 7 bases not matched to a gene; V was cut back by 7 bases and J by 6 bases. This CDR3 has 12 residues. Germline V lookup: CDR1 SGHNT, CDR2 YYREEE (reference sequence). Sequencing used immunoSEQ multiplex PCR; TCRdb keeps in-frame clones, though not all of them. The sample gives 350,000 or so clones, 92% of which show up once; around 20% is in the top ten. V and J are TRBV5-4 and TRBJ2-7, with 7 bases matching TRBD1. Material: PBMCs or T cells enriched from blood (not recorded which). The TCR was taken from a woman aged 25-40 years who had recovered from COVID-19. CDR3 DNA: TGTGCCAGCGGTGACTACAGGGGCGAGCAGTACTTC. Translation gives CASGDYRGEQYF.